Following are 7 T cell receptor beta chains from one sample sequenced in a study of control samples from healthy donors and cancer patients. The repertoire was sequenced with immunoSEQ multiplex PCR; TCRdb's copy has only in-frame clones and lacks some. The sample consists of 120,000 or so clones, roughly 90% of them appearing once. The specimen was blood. Source of these receptors: a man aged 18 to 30 in good health.

This chain joins TRBV15 and TRBJ1-1; maybe TRBD1 (6 bases). Per germline, CDR1 LNHNV and CDR2 YYDKDF (reference sequence). V lost 5 bases to trimming and J lost 0 bases, with 13 bases between them. The CDR3 totals 15 residues. CDR3 protein: CATSLPGQLNTEAFF. CDR3 bases: TGTGCCACCAGCTTACCAGGACAGTTGAACACTGAAGCTTTCTTT.

The V and J genes are TRBV6-5 and TRBJ1-2, with 7 bases lining up with TRBD1. Trimming removed 5 bases from V and 3 bases from J; junction bases left unmatched: 3. Germline lookup yields CDR1 MNHEY and CDR2 SVGAGI. The CDR3 runs 13 residues. The CDR3: CASSTDRDYGYTF. For the CDR3, the DNA is TGTGCCAGCAGTACAGACAGGGACTATGGCTACACCTTC.

J is TRBJ1-5 and V is TRBV7-8; D is unclear. Trimming stripped 4 bases from V and 1 base from J, with 11 bases between. Germline V gene data show CDR1 as SGHVS and CDR2 as FQNEAQ. The CDR3 sequence is 15 residues long. The CDR3 loop reads CASSWRTGSNQPQHF. CDR3 nucleotides: TGTGCCAGCAGCTGGCGGACGGGGAGCAATCAGCCCCAGCATTTT.

The chain joins TRBV15 to TRBJ2-3; D unclear. The CDR3 contains 15 residues. V was trimmed by 0 bases and J by 1 base, leaving 8 bases between them. CDR1 is LNHNV, CDR2 YYDKDF, per germline (reference sequence). CDR3 amino acids: CATSRDLDGTDTQYF. The DNA of the CDR3 is TGTGCCACCAGCAGAGATCTCGACGGCACAGATACGCAGTATTTT.

This chain joins TRBV9 and TRBJ2-7, with 8 positions matching TRBD1. Germline CDR1 SGDLS, CDR2 YYNGEE. J lost 3 bases, V lost 0 bases, and 5 bases had no gene match. The CDR3 extends over 15 amino acids. The DNA for the CDR3 is TGTGCCAGCAGCGTAGGACCAGACAGGGGCTACGAGCAGTACTTC. Protein sequence: CASSVGPDRGYEQYF.

This clone was counted a few times. The rearrangement uses TRBV7-2 and TRBJ2-2, with no clear D. This CDR3 has 14 amino acids. V was cut by 5 bases and J by 4 bases, with 11 bases left in between. Germline CDR1 SGHTA, CDR2 FQGNSA. The CDR3: CASSPDFSTGELFF. DNA for the CDR3: TGTGCCAGCAGCCCAGACTTTTCCACCGGGGAGCTGTTTTTT.

This chain links TRBV2 with TRBJ1-5; D remains ambiguous. The germline V gene has CDR1 SNHLY and CDR2 FYNNEI. Trimming pared 0 bases from V and 1 base from J, leaving 16 bases between. CDR3 length: 18 amino acids. CDR3 protein: CASSEALRIRLSNQPQHF. CDR3 in DNA: TGTGCCAGCAGTGAAGCGCTTCGGATCAGGCTCAGCAATCAGCCCCAGCATTTT.